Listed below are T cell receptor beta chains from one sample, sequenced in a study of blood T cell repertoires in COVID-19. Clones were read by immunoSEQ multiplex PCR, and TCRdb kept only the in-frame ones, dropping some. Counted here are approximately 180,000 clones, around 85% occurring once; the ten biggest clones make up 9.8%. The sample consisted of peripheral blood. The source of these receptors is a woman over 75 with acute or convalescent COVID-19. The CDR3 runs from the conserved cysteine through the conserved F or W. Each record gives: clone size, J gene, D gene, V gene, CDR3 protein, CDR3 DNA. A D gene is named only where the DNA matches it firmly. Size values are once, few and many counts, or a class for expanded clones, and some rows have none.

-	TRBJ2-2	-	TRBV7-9	CASQEGTGELFF	TGTGCCAGCCAGGAGGGGACCGGGGAGCTGTTTTTT
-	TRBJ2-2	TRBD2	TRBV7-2	CASSLSGGAGGHTGELFF	TGTGCCAGCAGCTTGTCAGGGGGAGCGGGGGGACACACCGGGGAGCTGTTTTTT
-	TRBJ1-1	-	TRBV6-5	CASRLQGLRTEAFF	TGTGCCAGCAGGCTACAGGGCCTGCGAACTGAAGCTTTCTTT
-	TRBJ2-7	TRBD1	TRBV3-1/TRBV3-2	CASSQVSGQGGHEQYF	TGTGCCAGCAGCCAAGTGAGTGGACAGGGAGGCCACGAGCAGTACTTC
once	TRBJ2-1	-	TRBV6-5	CASKGGNYNEQFF	TGTGCCAGCAAAGGCGGGAACTACAATGAGCAGTTCTTC
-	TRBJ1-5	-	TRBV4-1	CASSRTDSQPQHF	TGCGCCAGCAGCCGTACAGATTCTCAGCCCCAGCATTTT
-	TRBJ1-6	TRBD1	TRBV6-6	CASSYPSTGHNSPLHF	TGTGCCAGCAGTTACCCTTCGACAGGGCATAATTCACCCCTCCACTTT
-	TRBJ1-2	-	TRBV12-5	CASVSSVYGYTF	TGTGCTAGTGTGTCCTCCGTTTATGGCTACACCTTC
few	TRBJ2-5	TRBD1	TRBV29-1	CSVEDLAGGKETQYF	TGCAGCGTTGAAGATTTGGCAGGGGGAAAGGAGACCCAGTACTTC
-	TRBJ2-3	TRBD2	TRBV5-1	CASSFGGRYTDTQYF	TGCGCCAGCAGCTTCGGCGGGAGGTACACAGATACGCAGTATTTT
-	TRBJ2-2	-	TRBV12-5	CASGLRGSTGELFF	TGTGCTAGTGGTTTGCGGGGGTCCACCGGGGAGCTGTTTTTT
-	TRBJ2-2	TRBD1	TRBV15	CATSGTGGAGTGELFF	TGTGCCACCAGCGGAACAGGGGGCGCTGGCACCGGGGAGCTGTTTTTT
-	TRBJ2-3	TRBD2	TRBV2	CASSPASGRGTDTQYF	TGTGCCAGCAGTCCGGCTAGCGGGAGGGGCACAGATACGCAGTATTTT
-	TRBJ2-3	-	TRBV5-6	CASSSTSEHTQYF	TGTGCCAGCAGCTCTACAAGCGAGCATACGCAGTATTTT
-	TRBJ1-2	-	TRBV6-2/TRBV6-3	CASSSGGGGGYTF	TGTGCCAGCAGTAGTGGTGGAGGAGGTGGCTACACCTTC
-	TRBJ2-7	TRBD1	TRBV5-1	CASSLAPDRRNEQYF	TGCGCCAGCAGCTTGGCGCCGGACAGGAGGAACGAGCAGTACTTC
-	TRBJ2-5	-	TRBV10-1	CASSVPRGGVQETQYF	TGCGCCAGCAGTGTGCCGAGGGGGGGGGTCCAAGAGACCCAGTACTTC
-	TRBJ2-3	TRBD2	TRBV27	CASSSRTSGELYTQYF	TGTGCCAGCAGTTCCCGGACTAGCGGGGAGCTTTATACGCAGTATTTT
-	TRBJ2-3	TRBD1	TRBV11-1	CASSRTGAGGTDTQYF	TGTGCCAGCAGCCGGACAGGGGCCGGGGGAACAGATACGCAGTATTTT
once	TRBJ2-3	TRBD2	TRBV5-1	CASSTGSSGGTDTQYF	TGCGCCAGCAGCACGGGCTCTAGCGGTGGCACAGATACGCAGTATTTT
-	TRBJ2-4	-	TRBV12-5	CASGLGLGSSQNIQYF	TGTGCTAGTGGTTTGGGACTAGGTTCCAGCCAAAACATTCAGTACTTC
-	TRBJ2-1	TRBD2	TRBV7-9	CASSQIAGGLSYNEQFF	TGTGCCAGCAGCCAAATAGCGGGAGGCCTATCCTACAATGAGCAGTTCTTC
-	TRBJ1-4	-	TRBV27	CASSLSAGRVEKLFF	TGTGCCAGCAGTTTATCGGCAGGGAGGGTCGAAAAACTGTTTTTT
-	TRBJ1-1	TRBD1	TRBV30	CAWSVGDRRGTEAFF	TGTGCCTGGAGTGTTGGGGACAGGAGGGGCACTGAAGCTTTCTTT
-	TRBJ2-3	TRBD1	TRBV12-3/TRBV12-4	CASRTEGAYTQYF	TGTGCCAGCAGGACCGAGGGGGCTTATACGCAGTATTTT
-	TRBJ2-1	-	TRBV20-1	CSASPPAGSSLNEQFF	TGCAGTGCTAGTCCGCCCGCGGGGTCCTCTCTTAATGAGCAGTTCTTC
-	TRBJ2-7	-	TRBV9	CASSVDVGPYEQYF	TGTGCCAGCAGCGTAGATGTCGGTCCCTACGAGCAGTACTTC
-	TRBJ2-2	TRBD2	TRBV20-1	CSAKRGGQLFF	TGCAGTGCTAAGCGCGGGGGGCAGCTGTTTTTT
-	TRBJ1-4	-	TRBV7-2	CASSPLAFGGTNEKLFF	TGTGCCAGCAGCCCCCTGGCGTTCGGGGGTACTAATGAAAAACTGTTTTTT
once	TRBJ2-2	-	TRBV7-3	CASSSGRTGELFF	TGTGCCAGCAGCTCGGGGAGGACCGGGGAGCTGTTTTTT
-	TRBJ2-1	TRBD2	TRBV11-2	CASSLAGGYNEQFF	TGTGCCAGCAGCTTAGCCGGGGGGTACAATGAGCAGTTCTTC
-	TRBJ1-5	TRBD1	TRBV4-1	CASSQPGGTGETKPQHF	TGCGCCAGCAGCCAACCTGGGGGGACAGGGGAGACGAAGCCCCAGCATTTT
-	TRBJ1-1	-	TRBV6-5	CASSPVQGLRTEAFF	TGTGCCAGCAGCCCCGTGCAGGGGCTTCGCACTGAAGCTTTCTTT
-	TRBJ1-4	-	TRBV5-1	CASSLGTGLREKLFF	TGCGCCAGCAGCTTGGGTACTGGGCTTCGTGAAAAACTGTTTTTT
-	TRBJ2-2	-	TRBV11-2	CASSPSGTGELFF	TGTGCCAGCAGCCCAAGCGGGACCGGGGAGCTGTTTTTT
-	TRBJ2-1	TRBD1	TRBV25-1	CASSEPGGRGNEQFF	TGTGCCAGCAGTGAGCCAGGGGGCAGAGGGAATGAGCAGTTCTTC
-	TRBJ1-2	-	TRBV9	CASSVEEGPNYGYTF	TGTGCCAGCAGCGTAGAGGAGGGACCTAACTATGGCTACACCTTC
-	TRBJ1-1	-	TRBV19	CASSIGGVMNTEAFF	TGTGCCAGTAGTATAGGAGGAGTTATGAACACTGAAGCTTTCTTT
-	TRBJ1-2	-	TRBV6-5	CASRKDSGNYGYTF	TGTGCCAGCAGGAAGGACAGTGGAAACTATGGCTACACCTTC
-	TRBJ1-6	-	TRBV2	CASRRGSPLHF	TGTGCCAGCAGGAGAGGATCACCCCTCCACTTT
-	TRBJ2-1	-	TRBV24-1	CATSDVKGGSLVSSYNEQFF	TGTGCCACCAGTGATGTGAAAGGAGGGAGCCTCGTATCCTCCTACAATGAGCAGTTCTTC
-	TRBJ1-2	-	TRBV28	CASSLQEGSGYTF	TGTGCCAGCAGTCTTCAGGAAGGATCTGGCTACACCTTC
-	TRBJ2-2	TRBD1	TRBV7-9	CASTGGARTGELFF	TGTGCCAGTACAGGGGGCGCACGCACCGGGGAGCTGTTTTTT
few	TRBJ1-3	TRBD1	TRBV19	CASSFPGQILRSGNTIYF	TGTGCCAGTAGTTTCCCGGGACAGATACTTCGCTCTGGAAACACCATATATTTT
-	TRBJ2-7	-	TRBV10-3	CAISGGGGTYEQYF	TGTGCCATCAGTGGCGGCGGGGGCACCTACGAGCAGTACTTC
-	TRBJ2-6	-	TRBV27	CASSLWAGVVSGANVLTF	TGTGCCAGCAGTTTGTGGGCAGGGGTTGTCTCTGGGGCCAACGTCCTGACTTTC
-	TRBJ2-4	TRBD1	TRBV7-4	CASSSKVPGQGSKNIQYF	TGTGCCAGCAGCTCGAAGGTTCCGGGACAGGGGTCCAAAAACATTCAGTACTTC
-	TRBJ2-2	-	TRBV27	CASSPPAGELFF	TGTGCCAGCAGTCCCCCGGCCGGGGAGCTGTTTTTT
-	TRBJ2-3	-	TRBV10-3	CAISESGADTQYF	TGTGCCATCAGTGAGTCTGGAGCAGATACGCAGTATTTT
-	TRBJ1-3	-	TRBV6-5	CASRPVHNSGNTIYF	TGTGCCAGCAGACCCGTTCACAACTCTGGAAACACCATATATTTT
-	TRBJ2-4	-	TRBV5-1	CASSSPAGGSKNIQYF	TGCGCCAGCAGCTCCCCAGCTGGCGGATCCAAAAACATTCAGTACTTC
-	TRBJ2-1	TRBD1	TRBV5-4	CASSLGGFGTGDMNEQFF	TGTGCCAGCAGCTTGGGAGGTTTCGGGACAGGGGACATGAATGAGCAGTTCTTC
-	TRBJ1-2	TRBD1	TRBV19	CASSIDSSAGGNGYTF	TGTGCCAGTAGTATAGATAGTTCGGCAGGGGGCAATGGCTACACCTTC
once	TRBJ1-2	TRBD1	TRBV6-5	CASRMGQMNYGYTF	TGTGCCAGCAGAATGGGACAGATGAACTATGGCTACACCTTC
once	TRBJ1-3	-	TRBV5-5	CASSPRDTSFSGNTIYF	TGTGCCAGCAGCCCTCGGGACACCTCTTTCTCTGGAAACACCATATATTTT
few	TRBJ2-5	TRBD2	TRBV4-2	CASSQDGRAGSLQETQYF	TGTGCCAGCAGCCAAGATGGCCGAGCGGGAAGCCTCCAAGAGACCCAGTACTTC